Shown below are 24 T cell receptor beta chains from a single sample sequenced in a study of PD-L1 blockade in urothelial cancer. The sample's time point: peripheral blood 6 weeks after treatment start. Using immunoSEQ multiplex PCR, the repertoire was profiled, and TCRdb retains in-frame clones only, with some absent. The sample lists around 120,000 clones, approximately 90% occurring once. The specimen was PBMCs, collected around atezolizumab (anti-PD-L1) treatment. All receptors come from a man in his sixties with urothelial cancer.

This clone appeared a single time. This chain links TRBV11-2 with TRBJ2-7, with TRBD1 identical over 7 bases. The CDR3 runs 13 residues. CDR1 is SGHAT, CDR2 FQNNGV, per germline. The ends lost 5 bases at V and 1 base at J; junction bases unmatched: 2. CDR3 residues: CASSRDSSYEQYF. In nucleotides, the CDR3 is TGTGCCAGCAGCCGGGACAGTTCCTACGAGCAGTACTTC.

This clone was picked up one time. CDR3 loop: CASSPDRGGNTIYF. The CDR3 DNA reads TGTGCCAGCAGTCCTGACAGGGGTGGAAACACCATATATTTT. This chain uses TRBV6-4 with TRBJ1-3; TRBD1 matches 8 bases. The CDR3 is 14 residues long. With 5 bases clipped from V and 3 bases from J, the junction kept 3 bases outside the gene matches. Germline CDR1 and CDR2: MRHNA and SNTAGT.

The V call is TRBV5-1, the J call TRBJ1-1; weak D call: TRBD1 (6 bases). Looked up from germline, CDR1 is SGHRS and CDR2 is YFSETQ. The CDR3 has 15 amino acids. Trimming shortened V by 0 bases and J by 4 bases, and 13 bases separated the two germline ends. The CDR3 DNA is TGCGCCAGCAGCTTGGGGCACAGGGAAGTCACTGAAGCTTTCTTT. It codes for CASSLGHREVTEAFF.

The rearrangement uses TRBV7-9 and TRBJ2-5; D perhaps matches TRBD1 (5 bases). The V end was cut by 5 bases, the J end by 4 bases, with 14 bases between. Germline V gene sequence: CDR1 SEHNR, CDR2 FQNEAQ (reference sequence). CDR3 length equals 14 residues. CDR3 DNA: TGTGCCAGCAGCCCCCCGCCAGGGCGAGAGACCCAGTACTTC. This encodes CASSPPPGRETQYF.

This chain uses TRBV6-1 with TRBJ1-5; the match to TRBD1 covers 8 bases. The V gene's germline CDR1 is MNHNS and CDR2 SASEGT. Losses at the gene ends were 6 bases for V and 2 bases for J; bases not matched to a gene: 6. The CDR3 is 15 amino acids. In DNA form, the CDR3 reads TGTGCCAGCAGGGCGTTGGGACAGGGCAATCAGCCCCAGCATTTT. Translating it yields CASRALGQGNQPQHF.

This clone is medium-sized within its sample. The junction differs from germline at one of its ends, possibly a read error. V gene TRBV7-7 combines with J gene TRBJ2-5; TRBD1 matches 7 bases. This CDR3 comprises 14 residues. CDR1 and CDR2 (germline): SSHAT, FNYEAQ (reference sequence). The CDR3 spells CASSPPGQKETQYF. The CDR3 nucleotides read TGTGCTAGCAGCCCCCCGGGACAGAAGGAGACCCAGTACTTC.

The chain couples TRBV5-1 to TRBJ2-7; 11 bases agree with TRBD1. V lost 3 bases and J lost 4; bases outside the gene matches: 3. The length of the CDR3 is 14 residues. Germline CDR1 SGHRS, CDR2 YFSETQ. In nucleotides, the CDR3 is TGCGCCAGCAGCTCGGGGACAGGGGGGTACGAGCAGTACTTC. Protein product: CASSSGTGGYEQYF.

V and J are TRBV28 and TRBJ2-1; 12 positions match TRBD2. The CDR3 covers 18 residues. V was pared by 7 bases and J by 6 bases, with 16 bases of the junction left unmatched. CDR1 and CDR2 from the germline V gene are MDHEN and SYDVKM. The CDR3 region has the DNA TGTGCCAGCAACAAACTAGCGGGAGGAGATAATTATTTCAATGAGCAGTTCTTC. This sequence encodes CASNKLAGGDNYFNEQFF. The full variable domain, rest sourced from reference TRBV28 and TRBJ2-1, is DVKVTQSSRYLVKRTGEKVFLECVQDMDHENMFWYRQDPGLGLRLIYFSYDVKMKEKGDIPEGYSVSREKKERFSLILESASTNQTSMYLCASNKLAGGDNYFNEQFFGPGTRLTVL.

The V and J genes are TRBV28 and TRBJ1-5; no definite D call. The CDR3 extends over 12 amino acids. Germline CDR1 MDHEN, CDR2 SYDVKM. The CDR3 coding sequence is TGTCTCTCCGGGAGTGGCAATCAGCCCCAGCATTTT. It is translated as CLSGSGNQPQHF. Variable domain in full (rest from reference TRBV28 and TRBJ1-5): DVKVTQSSRYLVKRTGEKVFLECVQDMDHENMFWYRQDPGLGLRLIYFSYDVKMKEKGDIPEGYSVSREKKERFSLILESASTNQTSMYLCLSGSGNQPQHFGDGTRLSIL.

The chain joins TRBV4-2 to TRBJ2-1, with TRBD1 matching 9 bases. Trimming removed 1 base from V and 9 bases from J; junction bases left unmatched: 7. CDR1 is LGHNA, CDR2 YNFKEQ, per germline. The CDR3 consists of 15 residues. The CDR3 coding sequence is TGTGCCAGCAGCCAAGGGACAGGGGATCATACTGAGCAGTTCTTC. Encoded protein: CASSQGTGDHTEQFF.

The chain combines TRBV30 with TRBJ1-4, with a tentative D call TRBD1 (5 bases). CDR3 length: 14 amino acids. The V end lost 4 bases, the J end lost 4 bases, and 13 bases lay between the germline ends. CDR1 is GTSNPN and CDR2 is SVGIG in the germline V gene (reference sequence). The CDR3 loop reads CAWTFGGINEKLFF. As DNA, the CDR3 is TGTGCCTGGACCTTCGGGGGGATTAATGAAAAACTGTTTTTT.

The chain is built from TRBV7-3 and TRBJ2-1; 8 bases agree with TRBD1. Germline lookup yields CDR1 SGHTA and CDR2 FQGTGA. This CDR3 region has 14 residues. V was pared by 5 bases and J by 3 bases, with 3 bases of the junction left unmatched. In nucleotides, the CDR3 is TGTGCCAGCAGCCGGACAGGGTACTACAATGAGCAGTTCTTC. Its protein is CASSRTGYYNEQFF.

The CDR3 spells CASSLIGGVSYNEQFF. For the CDR3, the DNA is TGTGCCAGCAGTTTAATCGGGGGGGTCTCCTACAATGAGCAGTTCTTC. V is TRBV28 and J is TRBJ2-1, with 8 bases matching TRBD2. The V segment lost 2 bases and the J segment 0 bases; nucleotides outside the gene matches: 3. This CDR3 spans 16 amino acids. CDR1 and CDR2 (germline): MDHEN, SYDVKM. Full variable domain (rest looked up from reference TRBV28 and TRBJ2-1): DVKVTQSSRYLVKRTGEKVFLECVQDMDHENMFWYRQDPGLGLRLIYFSYDVKMKEKGDIPEGYSVSREKKERFSLILESASTNQTSMYLCASSLIGGVSYNEQFFGPGTRLTVL.

The V gene is TRBV11-2, the J gene TRBJ2-3, with 10 bases matching TRBD2. The germline V gene has CDR1 SGHAT and CDR2 FQNNGV. The V segment lost 0 bases and the J segment 15 bases; nucleotides outside the gene matches: 3. The CDR3 is 12 amino acids. CDR3 in DNA: TGTGCCAGCAGCTTAGAAGCGGGGGGGACATATTTT. It codes for CASSLEAGGTYF.

The CDR3 spells CASSQEVGALAKNIQYF. The CDR3 DNA follows: TGCGCCAGCAGCCAAGAGGTGGGGGCCTTAGCCAAAAACATTCAGTACTTC. The rearrangement joins TRBV4-3 to TRBJ2-4, with TRBD1 as a possible D gene (6 bases). The CDR3 loop spans 17 amino acids. CDR1 LGHNA and CDR2 YSLEER come from the germline V gene. The V end lost 0 bases, the J end lost 0 bases, and 12 bases lay between the germline ends.

The chain employs TRBV11-3 and TRBJ2-7; 7 nucleotides agree with TRBD1. Germline-derived CDR1 and CDR2 are SGHNT and YENEEA. Trimming took 6 bases from V and 2 from J; bases not matched to a gene: 7. This CDR3 is built from 14 residues. CDR3 sequence reads: CASSYAGTAYEQYF. The CDR3 nucleotides read TGTGCCAGCAGTTACGCCGGGACAGCCTACGAGCAGTACTTC.

CDR3 bases: TGTGCCAGCAGCCTGACTAGCGACTCCTACGAGCAGTACTTC. Its translation: CASSLTSDSYEQYF. This rearrangement joins TRBV5-4 to TRBJ2-7; 8 bases are a match to TRBD2. The trim removed 4 bases at V and 0 bases at J, leaving 3 bases unmatched. Germline assignment: CDR1 SGHNT and CDR2 YYREEE (reference sequence). This CDR3 comprises 14 residues.

V gene TRBV30 combines with J gene TRBJ1-2; D is undetermined. V was clipped by 5 bases and J by 4 bases, with 8 bases between them. Germline loops: CDR1 GTSNPN, CDR2 SVGIG (reference sequence). The CDR3 runs to 11 residues. CDR3 nucleotides: TGTGCCTGGGACCGCGGCTATGGCTACACCTTC. It translates to CAWDRGYGYTF.

The gene calls are TRBV7-2 and TRBJ1-5, with 9 bases lining up with TRBD1. CDR3 size: 15 residues. Germline values: CDR1 SGHTA, CDR2 FQGNSA. The V segment lost 3 bases and the J segment 6 bases; nucleotides outside the gene matches: 6. The CDR3 reads CASSLRDRAPQPQHF. The CDR3 DNA is TGTGCCAGCAGCTTGCGGGACAGGGCTCCTCAGCCCCAGCATTTT.

This clone was found once. The chain joins TRBV5-4 to TRBJ2-2; 11 nucleotides line up with TRBD1. The CDR3 spans 15 residues. Germline CDR1 SGHNT, CDR2 YYREEE (reference sequence). The J segment lost 3 bases and the V segment lost 5 bases, leaving 3 bases of the junction unmatched. The CDR3 spells CASRDRGRDTGELFF. The CDR3 DNA reads as TGTGCCAGCAGGGACAGGGGGCGAGACACCGGGGAGCTGTTTTTT.

The chain has TRBV5-1 and TRBJ2-2, with 9 bases matching TRBD1. J was trimmed by 3 bases and V by 4 bases; bases with no gene match: 7. Germline lookup yields CDR1 SGHRS and CDR2 YFSETQ. The CDR3 totals 16 residues. Written as DNA, the CDR3 is TGCGCCAGCAGCCCGGGGACAGGGCTCGACACCGGGGAGCTGTTTTTT. Translation: CASSPGTGLDTGELFF.

V usage is TRBV4-3 and J usage is TRBJ1-6; TRBD1 aligns across 7 bases. The CDR3 spans 15 residues. After removal of 0 bases from V and 6 bases from J, the junction contained 2 bases not matched to a gene. From germline, CDR1 is LGHNA and CDR2 YSLEER. As DNA, the CDR3 is TGCGCCAGCAGCCAAGATGGGGACAGTAATTCACCCCTCCACTTT. Its protein product is CASSQDGDSNSPLHF.

This chain links TRBV9 with TRBJ2-3; no definite D call. Looked up from germline, CDR1 is SGDLS and CDR2 is YYNGEE. Trimming pared 4 bases from V and 2 bases from J, leaving 8 bases between. This CDR3 comprises 13 residues. CDR3 DNA: TGTGCCAGCAGCCCAAGCTCCACAGATACGCAGTATTTT. Translated, it gives CASSPSSTDTQYF.

This chain connects TRBV16 to TRBJ1-2, with 7 bases that match TRBD1. The V gene's germline CDR1 is KGHSY and CDR2 FQNENV. The CDR3 sequence is 15 residues long. Unmatched junction bases numbered 2, after V lost 0 bases and J lost 1 base. In nucleotides, the CDR3 is TGTGCCAGCAGCCAATCCACAGGGGATAACTATGGCTACACCTTC. Translation: CASSQSTGDNYGYTF.